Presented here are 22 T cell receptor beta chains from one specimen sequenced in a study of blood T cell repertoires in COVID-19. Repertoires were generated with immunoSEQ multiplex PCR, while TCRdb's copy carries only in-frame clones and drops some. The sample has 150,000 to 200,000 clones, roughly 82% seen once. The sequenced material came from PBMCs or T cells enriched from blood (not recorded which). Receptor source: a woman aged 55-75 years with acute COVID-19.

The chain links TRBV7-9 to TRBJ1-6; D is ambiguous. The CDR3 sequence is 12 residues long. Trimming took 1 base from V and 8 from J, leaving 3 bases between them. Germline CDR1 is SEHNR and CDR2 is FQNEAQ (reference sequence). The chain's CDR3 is CASSLVDSPLHF. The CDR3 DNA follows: TGTGCCAGCAGCTTAGTAGATTCACCCCTCCACTTT.

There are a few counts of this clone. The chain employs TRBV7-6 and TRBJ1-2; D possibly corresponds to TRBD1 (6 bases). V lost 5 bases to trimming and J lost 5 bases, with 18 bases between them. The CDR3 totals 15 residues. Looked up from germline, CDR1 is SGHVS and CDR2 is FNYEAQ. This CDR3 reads CASSPKQGTRYGYTF. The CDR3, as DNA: TGTGCCAGCAGCCCAAAACAGGGTACTCGATATGGCTACACCTTC.

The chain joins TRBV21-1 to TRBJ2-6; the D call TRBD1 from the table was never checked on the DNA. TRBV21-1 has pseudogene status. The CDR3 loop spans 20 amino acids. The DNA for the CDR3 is TGTGCCAGCAGCCCCAGCAAAGGAGGTGTAGACAGGCGTGGGGCCAACGTCCTGACTTTC. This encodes CASSPSKGGVDRRGANVLTF.

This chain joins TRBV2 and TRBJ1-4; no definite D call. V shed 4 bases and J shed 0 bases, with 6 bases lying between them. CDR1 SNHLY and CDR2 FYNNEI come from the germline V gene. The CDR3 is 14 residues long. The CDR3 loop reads CASSVQSTNEKLFF. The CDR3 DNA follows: TGTGCCAGCAGTGTCCAGTCAACTAATGAAAAACTGTTTTTT.

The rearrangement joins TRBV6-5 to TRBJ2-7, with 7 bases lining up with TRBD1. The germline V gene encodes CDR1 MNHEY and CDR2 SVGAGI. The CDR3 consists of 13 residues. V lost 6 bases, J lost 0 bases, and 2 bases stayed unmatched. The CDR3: CASSRQGSYEQYV. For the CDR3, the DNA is TGTGCCAGCAGCCGACAGGGCTCCTACGAGCAGTACGTC.

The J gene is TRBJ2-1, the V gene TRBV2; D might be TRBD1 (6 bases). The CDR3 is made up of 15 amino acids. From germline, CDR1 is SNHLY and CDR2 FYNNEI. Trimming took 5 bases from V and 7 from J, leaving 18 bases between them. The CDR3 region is CASSQGQKPRNEQFF. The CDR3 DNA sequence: TGTGCCAGCAGTCAAGGACAGAAGCCTAGGAATGAGCAGTTCTTC. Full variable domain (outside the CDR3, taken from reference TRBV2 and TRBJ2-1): EPEVTQTPSHQVTQMGQEVILRCVPISNHLYFYWYRQILGQKVEFLVSFYNNEISEKSEIFDDQFSVERPDGSNFTLKIRSTKLEDSAMYFCASSQGQKPRNEQFFGPGTRLTVL.

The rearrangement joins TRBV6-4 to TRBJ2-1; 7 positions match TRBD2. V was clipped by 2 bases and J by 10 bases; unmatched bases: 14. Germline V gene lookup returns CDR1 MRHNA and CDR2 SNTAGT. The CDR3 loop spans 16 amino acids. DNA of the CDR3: TGTGCCAGCAGTGACCCCGGGTCTCCTGGGGGAGGGGAGCAGTTCTTC. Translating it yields CASSDPGSPGGGEQFF.

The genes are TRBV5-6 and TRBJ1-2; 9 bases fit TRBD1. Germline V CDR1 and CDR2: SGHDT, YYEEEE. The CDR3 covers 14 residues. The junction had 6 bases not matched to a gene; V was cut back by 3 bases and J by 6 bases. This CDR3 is CASSYWDRENGYTF. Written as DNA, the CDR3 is TGTGCCAGCAGCTATTGGGACAGGGAGAATGGCTACACCTTC.

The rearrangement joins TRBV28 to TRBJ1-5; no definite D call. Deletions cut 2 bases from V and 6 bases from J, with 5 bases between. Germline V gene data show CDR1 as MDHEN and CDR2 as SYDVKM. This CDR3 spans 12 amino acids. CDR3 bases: TGTGCCAGCAGTTTACCTATTCAGCCCCAGCATTTT. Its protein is CASSLPIQPQHF.

CDR3 sequence reads: CASSRTVTGELFF. The CDR3 nucleotides read TGTGCCAGCAGCCGGACAGTAACCGGGGAGCTGTTTTTT. The V gene is TRBV7-8, the J gene TRBJ2-2; D is possibly TRBD1 (6 bases). CDR3 length: 13 amino acids. The ends were cut back, 5 bases at V and 5 bases at J, with 9 bases in the middle. CDR1 is SGHVS, CDR2 FQNEAQ, per germline. Full variable domain (outside the CDR3, taken from reference TRBV7-8 and TRBJ2-2): GAGVSQSPRYKVAKRGQDVALRCDPISGHVSLFWYQQALGQGPEFLTYFQNEAQLDKSGLPSDRFFAERPEGSVSTLKIQRTQQEDSAVYLCASSRTVTGELFFGEGSRLTVL.

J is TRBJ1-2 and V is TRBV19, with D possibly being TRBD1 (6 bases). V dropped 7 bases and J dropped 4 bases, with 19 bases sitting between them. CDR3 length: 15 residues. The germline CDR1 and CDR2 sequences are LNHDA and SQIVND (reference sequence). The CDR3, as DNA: TGTGCCAGTACCCGGAACTTGGACAGCAGCTATGGCTACACCTTC. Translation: CASTRNLDSSYGYTF.

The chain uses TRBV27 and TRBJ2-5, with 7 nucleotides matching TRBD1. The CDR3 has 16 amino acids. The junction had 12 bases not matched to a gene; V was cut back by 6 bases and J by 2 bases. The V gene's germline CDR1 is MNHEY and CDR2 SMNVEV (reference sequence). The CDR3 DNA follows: TGTGCCAGCAGCCCCTACCTCGGGACAGTACAAGAGACCCAGTACTTC. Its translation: CASSPYLGTVQETQYF.

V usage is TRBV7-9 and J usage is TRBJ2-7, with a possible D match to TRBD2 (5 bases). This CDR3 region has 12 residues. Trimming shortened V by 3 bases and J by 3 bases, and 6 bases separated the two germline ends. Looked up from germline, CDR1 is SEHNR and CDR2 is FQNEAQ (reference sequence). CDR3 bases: TGTGCCAGCAGCTTCCGGGGCTACGAGCAGTACTTC. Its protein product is CASSFRGYEQYF.

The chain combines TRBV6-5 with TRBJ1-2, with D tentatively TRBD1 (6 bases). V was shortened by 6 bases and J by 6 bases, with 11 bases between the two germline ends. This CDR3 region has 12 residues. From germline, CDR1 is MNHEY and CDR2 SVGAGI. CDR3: CASRGQSDGYTF. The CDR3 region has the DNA TGTGCCAGCAGAGGACAGTCAGATGGCTACACCTTC.

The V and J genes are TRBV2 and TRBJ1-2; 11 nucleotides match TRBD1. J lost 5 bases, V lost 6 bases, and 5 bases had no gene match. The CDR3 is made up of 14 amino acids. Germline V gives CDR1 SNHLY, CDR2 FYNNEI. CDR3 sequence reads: CASSGTGGNYGYTF. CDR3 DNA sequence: TGTGCCAGCAGCGGGACAGGGGGTAATTATGGCTACACCTTC.

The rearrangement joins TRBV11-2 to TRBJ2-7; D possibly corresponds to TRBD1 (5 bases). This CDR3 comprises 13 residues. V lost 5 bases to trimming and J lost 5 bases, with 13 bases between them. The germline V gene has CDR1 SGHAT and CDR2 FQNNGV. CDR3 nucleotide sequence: TGTGCCAGCAGCCTCCCAGGGTCCCACGAGCAGTACGTC. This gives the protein CASSLPGSHEQYV.

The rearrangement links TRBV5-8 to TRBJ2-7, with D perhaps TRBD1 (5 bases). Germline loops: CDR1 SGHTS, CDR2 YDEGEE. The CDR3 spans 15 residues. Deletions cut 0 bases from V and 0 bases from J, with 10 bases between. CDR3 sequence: CASSLVGHSSYEQYF. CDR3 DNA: TGTGCCAGCAGCTTGGTCGGACACAGCTCCTACGAGCAGTACTTC.

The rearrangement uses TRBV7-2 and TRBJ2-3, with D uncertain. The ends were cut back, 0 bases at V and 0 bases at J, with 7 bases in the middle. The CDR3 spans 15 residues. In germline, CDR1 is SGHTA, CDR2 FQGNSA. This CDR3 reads CASSLAPSSTDTQYF. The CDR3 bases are TGTGCCAGCAGCTTAGCCCCTTCTAGCACAGATACGCAGTATTTT.

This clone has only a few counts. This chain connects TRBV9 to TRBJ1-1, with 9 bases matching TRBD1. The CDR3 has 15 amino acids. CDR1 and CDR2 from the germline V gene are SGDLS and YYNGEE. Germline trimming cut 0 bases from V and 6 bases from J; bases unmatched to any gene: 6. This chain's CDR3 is CASSVADRGGSEAFF. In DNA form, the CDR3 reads TGTGCCAGCAGCGTAGCTGACAGGGGGGGATCTGAAGCTTTCTTT.

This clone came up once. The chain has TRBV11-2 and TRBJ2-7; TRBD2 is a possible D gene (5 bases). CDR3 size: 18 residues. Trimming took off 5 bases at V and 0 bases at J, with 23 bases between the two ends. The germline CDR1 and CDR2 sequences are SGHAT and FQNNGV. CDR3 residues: CASSPGKLLGLSSYEQYF. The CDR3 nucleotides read TGTGCCAGCAGCCCGGGGAAACTCCTCGGACTCAGCTCCTACGAGCAGTACTTC. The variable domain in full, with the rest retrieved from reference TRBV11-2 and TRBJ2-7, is EAGVAQSPRYKIIEKRQSVAFWCNPISGHATLYWYQQILGQGPKLLIQFQNNGVVDDSQLPKDRFSAERLKGVDSTLKIQPAKLEDSAVYLCASSPGKLLGLSSYEQYFGPGTRLTVT.

CDR3: CASSPSGAGAEAFF. CDR3 DNA: TGTGCCAGCAGCCCGTCGGGGGCGGGGGCGGAAGCTTTCTTT. V gene TRBV7-2 combines with J gene TRBJ1-1; D possibly corresponds to TRBD1 (6 bases). The CDR3 extends over 14 amino acids. The germline V and J ends were trimmed by 5 bases and 8 bases, with 18 bases remaining between them. The V gene's germline CDR1 is SGHTA and CDR2 FQGNSA.

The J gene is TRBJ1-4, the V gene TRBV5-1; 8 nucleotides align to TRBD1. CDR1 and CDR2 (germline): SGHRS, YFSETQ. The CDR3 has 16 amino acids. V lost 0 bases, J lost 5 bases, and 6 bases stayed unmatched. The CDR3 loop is CASSLDPGGNNEKLFF. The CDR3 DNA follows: TGCGCCAGCAGCTTGGACCCAGGGGGCAACAATGAAAAACTGTTTTTT.